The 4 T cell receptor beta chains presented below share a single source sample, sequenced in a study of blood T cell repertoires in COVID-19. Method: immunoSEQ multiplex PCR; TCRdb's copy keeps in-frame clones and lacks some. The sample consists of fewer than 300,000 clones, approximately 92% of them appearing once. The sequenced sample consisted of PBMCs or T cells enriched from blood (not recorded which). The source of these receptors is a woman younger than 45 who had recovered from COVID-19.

The CDR3 region has the DNA TGTGCCAGCAGCTTCGGACAGGGGGCTGAAAAACTGTTTTTT. As protein: CASSFGQGAEKLFF. The chain employs TRBV7-9 and TRBJ1-4, with TRBD1 matching over 11 bases. CDR3 size: 14 residues. The trim removed 3 bases at V and 7 bases at J, leaving 1 base unmatched. The germline V gene encodes CDR1 SEHNR and CDR2 FQNEAQ (reference sequence).

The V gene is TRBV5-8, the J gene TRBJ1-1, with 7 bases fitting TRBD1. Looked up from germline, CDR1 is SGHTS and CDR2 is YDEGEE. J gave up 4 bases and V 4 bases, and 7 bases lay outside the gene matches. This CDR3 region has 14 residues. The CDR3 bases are TGTGCCAGCAGCAAAGGACAGGTAGGCACTGAAGCTTTCTTT. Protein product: CASSKGQVGTEAFF.

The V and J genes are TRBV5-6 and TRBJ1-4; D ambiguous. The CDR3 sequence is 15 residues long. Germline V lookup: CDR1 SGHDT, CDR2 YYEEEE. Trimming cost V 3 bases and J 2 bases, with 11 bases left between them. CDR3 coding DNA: TGTGCCAGCAGCTCTACACTATATACTAATGAAAAACTGTTTTTT. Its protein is CASSSTLYTNEKLFF. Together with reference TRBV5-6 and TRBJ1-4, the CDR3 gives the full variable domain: DAGVTQSPTHLIKTRGQQVTLRCSPKSGHDTVSWYQQALGQGPQFIFQYYEEEERQRGNFPDRFSGHQFPNYSSELNVNALLLGDSALYLCASSSTLYTNEKLFFGSGTQLSVL.

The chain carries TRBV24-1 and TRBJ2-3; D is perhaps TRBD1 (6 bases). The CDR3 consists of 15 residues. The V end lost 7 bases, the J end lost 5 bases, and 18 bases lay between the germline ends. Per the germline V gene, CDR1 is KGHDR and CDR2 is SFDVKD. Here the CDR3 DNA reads TGTGCCACCAGAGGTACAGGGAGTTTGGAAGATACGCAGTATTTT. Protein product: CATRGTGSLEDTQYF.